This T cell receptor (beta chain) is from a study of cytomegalovirus exposure and HLA in healthy donors. Regarding this clone: Its specificity is not known.

CDR1 is MDHEN and CDR2 is SYDVKM in the germline V gene. The V end lost 5 bases, the J end lost 4 bases, and 17 bases lay between the germline ends. The length of the CDR3 is 15 residues. The primer mix had 60 Vbeta and 13 Jbeta primers. Sequenced by immunoSEQ multiplex PCR; TCRdb stores in-frame clones only, minus some. The sample carries about 130,000 clones, over 80% recorded once. Regarding the study as a whole: Previous analysis showed most TCR beta V segments were productive about 87% or about 30% of the time. Analyzed later, most CMV-associated TCR beta chains appeared HLA-restricted. Testing in vitro showed a few CMV-associated chains specific for CMV antigens.

The sequenced material came from PBMCs. The genes are TRBV28 and TRBJ1-2, with D possibly TRBD1 on 6 matching bases. The TCR sequence derives from a man aged 40-50 years in good health and CMV-seronegative. In nucleotides, the CDR3 is TGTGCCAGCAGTAAATTACAGGGCTCAATCTATGGCTACACCTTC. Translating it yields CASSKLQGSIYGYTF.